Here is one T cell receptor (beta chain) with its context. Antigen specificity is unknown. This specimen comes from a study of cytomegalovirus exposure and HLA in healthy donors. Findings of the study overall: TCR clusters originating in the first cohort tended to co-occur in the 120 validation repertoires, according to a later analysis.

Only in-frame clones appear in the TCRdb table, and some are missing; sequencing was by immunoSEQ multiplex PCR. This sample carries approximately 150,000 clones, about 90% of them seen once, and the ten largest clones take about 3%. Between the trimmed V and J ends, which lost 0 bases and 4 bases, there was a span of 12 bases. Germline assignment: CDR1 SEHNR and CDR2 FQNEAQ (reference sequence). The CDR3 is 15 amino acids. The sequence was obtained from a woman between 18 and 29 years old in good health and CMV-seropositive. The J gene is TRBJ1-2, the V gene TRBV7-9; a possible D gene is TRBD1 (5 bases). Sequenced input: PBMCs. CDR3 nucleotide sequence: TGTGCCAGCAGCTTAGCGGCAGGGCCCAGCTATGGCTACACCTTC. Its protein is CASSLAAGPSYGYTF. Full variable domain (rest looked up from reference TRBV7-9 and TRBJ1-2): DTGVSQNPRHKITKRGQNVTFRCDPISEHNRLYWYRQTLGQGPEFLTYFQNEAQLEKSRLLSDRFSAERPKGSFSTLEIQRTEQGDSAMYLCASSLAAGPSYGYTFGSGTRLTVV.